A selection of T cell receptor beta chains follows, all from one sample in a study of Graves' ophthalmopathy and Graves' hyperthyroidism. TCRdb ran MiXCR on the multiplex PCR reads and lists one entry per CDR3 protein. The sample lists 650,000 to 800,000 distinct CDR3 sequences; about 41% were seen once. Sample: peripheral blood. The source of these receptors is an adult man with Graves' ophthalmopathy. CDR3s include the opening cysteine and the closing phenylalanine or tryptophan. Fields, in order: CDR3 protein, CDR3 DNA, J gene, D gene, clone size, V gene. A D gene is named only where the DNA matches it firmly. Part of the rows lack a size; the others show once, few, many or a class for expanded clones.

CDR3: CAIERTGVTHSPLHF; DNA: TGTGCCATCGAAAGGACAGGGGTGACTCATTCACCCCTCCACTTT; J: TRBJ1-6; D: TRBD1; size: many; V: TRBV10-3
CDR3: CASSLGAQGRQETQYF; DNA: TGTGCCAGCAGCCTCGGGGCACAGGGAAGGCAAGAGACCCAGTACTTC; J: TRBJ2-5; D: NA; size: few; V: TRBV3-1
CDR3: CASSFRTGRSEQYF; DNA: TGTGCCAGCAGCTTCCGGACAGGGAGGAGCGAGCAGTACTTC; J: TRBJ2-7; D: TRBD1; size: NA; V: TRBV5-5
CDR3: CASSGGRVVGELFF; DNA: TGTGCCAGCAGTGGAGGCAGGGTAGTGGGGGAGCTGTTTTTT; J: TRBJ2-2; D: NA; size: few; V: TRBV6-1
CDR3: CASSQSGGVTDTQYF; DNA: TGTGCCAGCAGCCAATCCGGCGGTGTCACAGATACGCAGTATTTT; J: TRBJ2-3; D: NA; size: few; V: TRBV11-1
CDR3: CASAEFRGPQHF; DNA: TGTGCCAGCGCCGAATTCCGAGGACCCCAGCATTTT; J: TRBJ1-5; D: NA; size: NA; V: TRBV10-3
CDR3: CASSSWGGEETQYF; DNA: TGTGCCAGCAGCTCCTGGGGGGGTGAAGAGACCCAGTACTTC; J: TRBJ2-5; D: TRBD2; size: many; V: TRBV7-2
CDR3: CASSALGGHDSNQPQHF; DNA: TGTGCCAGCAGTGCCCTCGGGGGTCATGATAGCAATCAGCCCCAGCATTTT; J: TRBJ1-5; D: NA; size: many; V: TRBV6-6
CDR3: CASSGYRGQTDTQYF; DNA: TGTGCCAGCAGCGGCTACAGGGGGCAAACAGATACGCAGTATTTT; J: TRBJ2-3; D: TRBD1; size: few; V: TRBV25-1
CDR3: CASSAPGQAHSGANVLTF; DNA: TGTGCCAGCAGCGCACCCGGGCAGGCGCACTCTGGGGCCAACGTCCTGACTTTC; J: TRBJ2-6; D: NA; size: NA; V: TRBV7-6
CDR3: CATSDFRFNYGYTF; DNA: TGTGCCACCAGTGATTTTCGATTCAACTATGGCTACACCTTC; J: TRBJ1-2; D: NA; size: many; V: TRBV24-1
CDR3: CASSSGSGGGYTF; DNA: TGTGCCAGCAGTTCCGGCTCTGGTGGTGGCTACACCTTC; J: TRBJ1-2; D: NA; size: NA; V: TRBV12-3/TRBV12-4
CDR3: CASSLRGSYEQYF; DNA: TGCGCCAGCAGCCTGCGGGGATCCTACGAGCAGTACTTC; J: TRBJ2-7; D: NA; size: many; V: TRBV5-1
CDR3: CASSIARTAKPQHF; DNA: TGTGCCAGTAGTATAGCCCGGACGGCAAAGCCCCAGCATTTT; J: TRBJ1-5; D: NA; size: many; V: TRBV19
CDR3: CASSPRGSDYEQYF; DNA: TGTGCCAGCAGCCCAAGGGGGAGCGATTACGAGCAGTACTTC; J: TRBJ2-7; D: NA; size: NA; V: TRBV9
CDR3: CASIGTSGIETQYF; DNA: TGTGCCAGCATCGGGACTAGCGGGATTGAGACCCAGTACTTC; J: TRBJ2-5; D: TRBD2; size: NA; V: TRBV2